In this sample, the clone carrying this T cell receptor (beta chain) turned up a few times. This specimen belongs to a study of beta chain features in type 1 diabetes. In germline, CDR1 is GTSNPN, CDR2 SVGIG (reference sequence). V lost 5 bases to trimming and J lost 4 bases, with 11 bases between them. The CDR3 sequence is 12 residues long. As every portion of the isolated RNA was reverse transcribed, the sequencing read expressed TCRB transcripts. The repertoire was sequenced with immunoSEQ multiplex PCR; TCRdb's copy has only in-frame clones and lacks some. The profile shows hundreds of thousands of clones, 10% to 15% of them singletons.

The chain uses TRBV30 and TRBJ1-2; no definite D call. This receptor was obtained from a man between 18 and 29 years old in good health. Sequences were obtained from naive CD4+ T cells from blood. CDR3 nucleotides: TGTGCCTGGGCCGAGGGCAGCTATGGCTACACCTTC. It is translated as CAWAEGSYGYTF. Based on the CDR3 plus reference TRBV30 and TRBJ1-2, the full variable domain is SQTIHQWPATLVQPVGSPLSLECTVEGTSNPNLYWYRQAAGRGLQLLFYSVGIGQISSEVPQNLSASRPQDRQFILSSKKLLLSDSGFYLCAWAEGSYGYTFGSGTRLTVV.